Each of the 31 T cell receptor beta chains below was sequenced from the same sample in a study of T-cell reconstitution after alpha-beta-depleted transplantation in children. Preparing the TCRbeta library involved the use of unique molecular identifiers. Using its own MiXCR run on the PCR reads, TCRdb lists one record per CDR3 protein. The data contain about 690,000 distinct CDR3 sequences, roughly 15% of them singletons. Material: PBMCs from the stem cell graft donor, obtained from the stem cell graft. These receptor sequences come from a human donor who donated a stem cell graft to a child with acute myeloid leukemia.

This clonotype showed up many times. The rearrangement uses TRBV6-4 and TRBJ2-2, with D possibly TRBD2 on 6 matching bases. Germline loops: CDR1 MRHNA, CDR2 SNTAGT. V shed 4 bases and J shed 4 bases, with 10 bases lying between them. CDR3 size: 14 residues. CDR3 nucleotide sequence: TGTGCCAGCAGTGCGGAGGGCAGCACCGGGGAGCTGTTTTTT. Translation gives CASSAEGSTGELFF.

The chain uses TRBV6-1 and TRBJ1-2; D uncertain. Trimming stripped 5 bases from V and 3 bases from J, with 16 bases between. The length of the CDR3 is 15 residues. CDR1 and CDR2 from the germline V gene are MNHNS and SASEGT. The CDR3 DNA sequence: TGTGCCAGCAGTCCCGCCTGGACGGCTCACTATGGCTACACCTTC. This gives the protein CASSPAWTAHYGYTF.

The chain is built from TRBV12-2 and TRBJ2-7. TRBV12-2 is a pseudogene locus. The CDR3 has 16 residues. The CDR3: CASRQIGQRSRYEQYF. The CDR3 DNA reads TGTGCAAGTCGCCAGATTGGGCAGCGAAGCCGCTACGAGCAGTACTTC.

This chain joins TRBV29-1 and TRBJ1-3; D call uncertain. The CDR3 has 13 residues. Trimming took off 6 bases at V and 4 bases at J, with 13 bases between the two ends. Germline V lookup: CDR1 SQVTM, CDR2 ANQGSEA. CDR3: CSVIFRSGNTIYF. The CDR3 nucleotides are TGCAGCGTGATTTTTCGGAGCGGAAACACCATATATTTT.

This clonotype was detected a few times. This chain joins TRBV5-1 and TRBJ1-2, with 9 bases lining up with TRBD1. The V gene's germline CDR1 is SGHRS and CDR2 YFSETQ. The CDR3 covers 15 residues. The V and J ends lost 4 bases and 4 bases, in that order; junction bases with no gene match: 8. CDR3 sequence reads: CASSLRTGEGYGYTF. CDR3 DNA sequence: TGCGCCAGCAGCCTTAGGACAGGGGAGGGCTATGGCTACACCTTC.

The J gene is TRBJ2-7, the V gene TRBV12-3 or TRBV12-4; tentative D call: TRBD1 (5 bases). The CDR3 contains 13 residues. The V end was cut by 3 bases, the J end by 5 bases, with 11 bases between. CDR3 in DNA: TGTGCCAGCAGTTTCTCAGGGATCCACGAGCAGTACTTC. Its protein is CASSFSGIHEQYF.

Ten or more counts support this clonotype. The genes are TRBV24-1 and TRBJ1-6; TRBD1 is a possible D gene (6 bases). There are 15 residues in the CDR3. Trimming removed 4 bases from V and 0 bases from J, with 6 bases in between. CDR1 KGHDR and CDR2 SFDVKD come from the germline V gene. CDR3 sequence (DNA): TGTGCCACCAGTGAAGGGGGCTCCTATAATTCACCCCTCCACTTT. Its protein product is CATSEGGSYNSPLHF.

The J gene is TRBJ2-3, the V gene TRBV9, with D perhaps being TRBD1 or TRBD2 (5 bases each). V shed 3 bases and J shed 2 bases, with 16 bases lying between them. The CDR3 length is 16 residues. Per the germline V gene, CDR1 is SGDLS and CDR2 is YYNGEE. The CDR3 protein is CASSAGALVHTDTQYF. As DNA, the CDR3 is TGTGCCAGCAGCGCCGGGGCCCTGGTTCACACAGATACGCAGTATTTT. The variable domain in full, with the rest retrieved from reference TRBV9 and TRBJ2-3, is DSGVTQTPKHLITATGQRVTLRCSPRSGDLSVYWYQQSLDQGLQFLIQYYNGEERAKGNILERFSAQQFPDLHSELNLSSLELGDSALYFCASSAGALVHTDTQYFGPGTRLTVL.

The rearrangement links TRBV30 to TRBJ1-1; unclear D gene. Germline CDR1 GTSNPN, CDR2 SVGIG (reference sequence). This CDR3 spans 16 amino acids. V lost 4 bases and J lost 0, with 18 bases in between. CDR3 sequence (DNA): TGTGCCTGGACGCCCCCCCCCGGACGGATGAACACTGAAGCTTTCTTT. Its protein product is CAWTPPPGRMNTEAFF.

This clonotype was picked up a small number of times. The V call is TRBV12-3 or TRBV12-4, the J call TRBJ2-1; possibly TRBD1 for D (5 bases). The CDR3 spans 14 residues. The V end was cut by 3 bases, the J end by 2 bases, with 8 bases between. As DNA, the CDR3 is TGTGCCAGCAGTTTTCGACAGACCTACAATGAGCAGTTCTTC. This sequence encodes CASSFRQTYNEQFF.

The chain couples TRBV20-1 to TRBJ1-6, with D hard to call. This CDR3 region has 13 residues. CDR1 is DFQATT, CDR2 SNEGSKA, per germline (reference sequence). With 5 bases removed from V and 0 bases from J, the gap between germline ends came to 5 bases. This CDR3 reads CSAFSSYNSPLHF. CDR3 coding DNA: TGCAGTGCTTTTAGCTCCTATAATTCACCCCTCCACTTT.

The chain recombines TRBV29-1 with TRBJ1-2; 8 bases align to TRBD1. CDR1 and CDR2 from the germline V gene are SQVTM and ANQGSEA. This CDR3 spans 13 amino acids. The ends lost 7 bases at V and 8 bases at J; junction bases unmatched: 12. The DNA for the CDR3 is TGCAGCGGAGATCCCGGGACAGGAGGAGGCTACACCTTC. Protein product: CSGDPGTGGGYTF.

This clonotype was found a few times. V usage is TRBV15 and J usage is TRBJ2-3; 7 bases are shared with TRBD2. The V gene end was trimmed by 0 bases and the J gene end by 3 bases; junction bases not matched to a gene: 6. This CDR3 contains 16 residues. Germline CDR1 is LNHNV and CDR2 is YYDKDF (reference sequence). The CDR3 here is CATSRDRGGGTDTQYF. As DNA, the CDR3 is TGTGCCACCAGCAGAGATAGAGGCGGGGGTACAGATACGCAGTATTTT. The full variable domain, its missing parts supplied by reference TRBV15 and TRBJ2-3, is DAMVIQNPRYQVTQFGKPVTLSCSQTLNHNVMYWYQQKSSQAPKLLFHYYDKDFNNEADTPDNFQSRRPNTSFCFLDIRSPGLGDTAMYLCATSRDRGGGTDTQYFGPGTRLTVL.

The chain joins TRBV27 to TRBJ2-5; D gene ambiguous. This CDR3 region has 13 residues. CDR1 MNHEY and CDR2 SMNVEV come from the germline V gene (reference sequence). Between the trimmed V and J ends, which lost 2 bases and 7 bases, there was a span of 11 bases. This CDR3 is CASSLERFMTQYF. CDR3 DNA sequence: TGTGCCAGCAGTTTAGAACGGTTCATGACCCAGTACTTC.

This clonotype has ten or more counts. The V and J genes are TRBV20-1 and TRBJ1-1; TRBD1 is a possible D gene (6 bases). Trimming pared 6 bases from V and 1 base from J, leaving 12 bases between. The CDR3 spans 13 residues. The germline gives CDR1 DFQATT, CDR2 SNEGSKA (reference sequence). DNA for the CDR3: TGCAGTGCCCAAGGGGGAACGAACACTGAAGCTTTCTTT. Its translation is CSAQGGTNTEAFF.

The sample holds many counts of this clonotype. The chain uses TRBV6-5 and TRBJ1-1; D gene unclear. Germline CDR1 MNHEY, CDR2 SVGAGI. The CDR3 runs to 13 residues. Trimming stripped 1 base from V and 4 bases from J, with 7 bases between. CDR3 region: CASSYFGSTEAFF. The CDR3 DNA sequence: TGTGCCAGCAGTTACTTCGGGTCCACTGAAGCTTTCTTT.

This clonotype came up many times. V gene TRBV20-1 combines with J gene TRBJ1-2, with D perhaps matching TRBD1 (5 bases). The germline V gene has CDR1 DFQATT and CDR2 SNEGSKA (reference sequence). V was pared by 8 bases and J by 3 bases, with 10 bases between. This CDR3 spans 11 amino acids. CDR3 nucleotide sequence: TGCAGTAGTGGCAGGGACTATGGCTACACCTTC. Amino acid sequence: CSSGRDYGYTF.

The chain is built from TRBV18 and TRBJ1-2; no definite D call. The V end lost 1 base, the J end lost 2 bases, and 8 bases lay between the germline ends. This CDR3 contains 14 residues. In germline, CDR1 is KGHSH, CDR2 LQKENI. As DNA, the CDR3 is TGTGCCAGCTCACCACTAGGACTGAACTATGGCTACACCTTC. The encoded protein is CASSPLGLNYGYTF.

The CDR3 region has the DNA TGTGCCAGCAAAGCCACCGGGGAGCTGTTTTTT. Amino acids: CASKATGELFF. The J gene is TRBJ2-2, the V gene TRBV7-9; no clear D gene. Deletions cut 7 bases from V and 4 bases from J, with 4 bases between. CDR1 SEHNR and CDR2 FQNEAQ come from the germline V gene (reference sequence). The CDR3 has 11 residues.

Only a few counts were recorded for this clonotype. V is TRBV5-1 and J is TRBJ1-1, with D uncertain. Germline-derived CDR1 and CDR2 are SGHRS and YFSETQ. There are 15 residues in the CDR3. The ends were cut back, 3 bases at V and 2 bases at J, with 14 bases in the middle. Here the CDR3 reads CASSSQTGINTEAFF. The CDR3 DNA is TGCGCCAGCAGCTCGCAGACCGGGATCAACACTGAAGCTTTCTTT.

Remarks on this clonotype: One junction end does not reproduce the germline sequence, and a read error may be involved. The V gene is TRBV28, the J gene TRBJ1-1; D uncertain. Germline CDR1 MDHEN, CDR2 SYDVKM. The CDR3 length is 11 residues. As DNA, the CDR3 is TGTGCCAGCAGTTTCACGGGTGAAGGTTTCTTT. Protein: CASSFTGEGFF. Filled out from reference TRBV28 and TRBJ1-1, the complete variable domain reads DVKVTQSSRYLVKRTGEKVFLECVQDMDHENMFWYRQDPGLGLRLIYFSYDVKMKEKGDIPEGYSVSREKKERFSLILESASTNQTSMYLCASSFTGEGFFGQGTRLTVV.

This clonotype was seen ten or more times. The CDR3 DNA reads TGCGCCAGCAGCCAAGTGCAGGGGACCTACGAGCAGTACGTC. It specifies CASSQVQGTYEQYV. The rearrangement uses TRBV4-1 and TRBJ2-7; D is possibly TRBD1 (6 bases). This CDR3 is 14 amino acids long. Trimming stripped 1 base from V and 2 bases from J, with 9 bases between. The V gene's germline CDR1 is MGHRA and CDR2 YSYEKL.

This clonotype was detected only a few times. This rearrangement joins TRBV20-1 to TRBJ1-6; TRBD1 matches at 7 bases. J was trimmed by 7 bases and V by 0 bases; bases with no gene match: 6. Germline V gene lookup returns CDR1 DFQATT and CDR2 SNEGSKA (reference sequence). The CDR3 length is 15 residues. The CDR3 sequence: CSARDPGGENSPLHF. In nucleotides, the CDR3 is TGCAGTGCTAGAGATCCAGGGGGAGAAAATTCACCCCTCCACTTT.

V usage is TRBV30 and J usage is TRBJ1-1; no clear D. The CDR3 sequence is 14 residues long. V dropped 0 bases and J dropped 1 base, with 9 bases sitting between them. Per the germline V gene, CDR1 is GTSNPN and CDR2 is SVGIG (reference sequence). In nucleotides, the CDR3 is TGTGCCTGGAGTGTACCCCCCACGAACACTGAAGCTTTCTTT. Its translation: CAWSVPPTNTEAFF.

This clonotype was seen ten or more times. The chain has TRBV27 and TRBJ1-2, with D uncertain. The CDR3 sequence is 14 residues long. Deletions cut 4 bases from V and 8 bases from J, with 17 bases between. Germline CDR1 and CDR2: MNHEY and SMNVEV (reference sequence). CDR3 bases: TGTGCCAGCAGTTCCAAAATGAGAACATTAGGCTACACCTTC. This gives the protein CASSSKMRTLGYTF.

This sequence joins TRBV4-3 and TRBJ2-1; tentative D call: TRBD2 (6 bases). Germline V gives CDR1 LGHNA, CDR2 YSLEER. The CDR3 is 16 residues long. Trimming removed 0 bases from V and 0 bases from J, with 9 bases in between. The chain's CDR3 is CASSQEAGSSYNEQFF. CDR3 nucleotide sequence: TGCGCCAGCAGCCAAGAGGCGGGGAGCTCCTACAATGAGCAGTTCTTC.

This chain connects TRBV6-1 to TRBJ2-1, with 9 bases identical to TRBD2. Germline-derived CDR1 and CDR2 are MNHNS and SASEGT. After removal of 6 bases from V and 7 bases from J, the junction contained 13 bases not matched to a gene. The CDR3 covers 16 residues. DNA for the CDR3: TGTGCCAGCAGCCCCGGGGCGGGGGGGCCTAGGAATGAGCAGTTCTTC. This sequence encodes CASSPGAGGPRNEQFF.

This chain uses TRBV12-3 or TRBV12-4 with TRBJ1-6; D may be TRBD1 (5 bases). Trimming cost V 7 bases and J 7 bases, with 11 bases left between them. This CDR3 contains 13 residues. The chain's CDR3 is CASTGRRNSPLHF. The DNA of the CDR3 is TGTGCCAGCACGGGACGGAGAAATTCACCCCTCCACTTT.

The chain has TRBV2 and TRBJ2-2; unclear D gene. The germline V and J ends were trimmed by 9 bases and 5 bases, with 19 bases remaining between them. Germline loops: CDR1 SNHLY, CDR2 FYNNEI. This CDR3 has 15 residues. For the CDR3, the DNA is TGTGCCAGTTTCTCTAACGGACGTAGAACCGGGGAGCTGTTTTTT. As protein: CASFSNGRRTGELFF.

This clonotype has ten or more counts. The chain combines TRBV20-1 with TRBJ2-7, with 7 bases matching TRBD1. The junction had 9 bases not matched to a gene; V was cut back by 6 bases and J by 4 bases. Germline-derived CDR1 and CDR2 are DFQATT and SNEGSKA (reference sequence). This CDR3 contains 13 residues. The CDR3 protein is CSARQGVGYEQYV. The CDR3 nucleotides read TGCAGTGCCAGGCAGGGGGTAGGATACGAGCAGTACGTC.

There are many counts of this clonotype. The CDR3: CSASGDRGYEQYF. As DNA, the CDR3 is TGCAGTGCTAGCGGCGACAGGGGCTACGAGCAGTACTTC. The rearrangement links TRBV20-1 to TRBJ2-7; the match to TRBD1 covers 8 bases. V shed 3 bases, J shed 3 bases, and the junction held 4 bases outside the gene matches. The CDR3 is 13 amino acids. Germline CDR1 is DFQATT and CDR2 is SNEGSKA (reference sequence).